These T cell receptor beta chains were read from a single sample in a study of blood T cell repertoires in COVID-19. The data were produced by immunoSEQ multiplex PCR, yet TCRdb's version contains in-frame clones alone and is incomplete. The table shows fewer than 200,000 clones, with approximately 89% occurring only once. The specimen was peripheral blood. Receptors originate from a woman aged 60-75 years with acute or convalescent COVID-19. Both conserved end residues are part of each CDR3. Fields, in order: V gene, J gene, CDR3 protein.

>TRBV6-5|TRBJ1-4
CASSQRGRVNEKLFF
>TRBV6-5|TRBJ1-2
CASGAYGYTF
>TRBV19|TRBJ2-5
CASSDSGGIQETQYF
>TRBV19|TRBJ2-5
CASSMGRARETQYF
>TRBV20-1|TRBJ1-5
CSASQRGSWSNQPQHF
>TRBV19|TRBJ2-1
CASSTSGLSEQFF
>TRBV5-4|TRBJ2-1
CASSLEGGSYNEQFF
>TRBV5-1|TRBJ2-1
CASSPVTSYNEQFF
>TRBV3-1/TRBV3-2|TRBJ2-1
CASSHGLAGVPEVLNNEQFF
>TRBV3-1/TRBV3-2|TRBJ2-7
CASSPQGRWDLPYEQYF
>TRBV6-5|TRBJ2-7
CASSFDRGYEQYF
>TRBV7-2|TRBJ2-1
CASSVSNEQFF
>TRBV2|TRBJ2-1
CASLGQVSDEQFF
>TRBV6-6|TRBJ2-7
CASGMSDVNYLDEQYF
>TRBV6-6|TRBJ2-2
CAIWRGGTGELFF
>TRBV5-4|TRBJ1-3
CASSLRGGNTIYF
>TRBV3-1/TRBV3-2|TRBJ1-2
CASSQGIWDRGDGYTF
>TRBV6-1|TRBJ2-1
CASSDDDFGGNEQFF
>TRBV18|TRBJ1-1
CASSPKGQPNTEAFF
>TRBV19|TRBJ1-5
CASREVGTAFKGNQPQHF
>TRBV5-4|TRBJ2-3
CASSSPQGDTQYF
>TRBV5-1|TRBJ1-3
CASSLTQGSGNTIYF
>TRBV5-1|TRBJ2-1
CASSARTGKYNEQFF
>TRBV7-9|TRBJ1-5
CATSKTDSGKQPQHF
>TRBV29-1|TRBJ1-2
CSVASDRGFNSGYTF
>TRBV10-3|TRBJ1-3
CAISDREGSGNTIYF
>TRBV11-3|TRBJ1-2
CASSSTGGYGYTF
>TRBV5-6|TRBJ2-1
CASSPRAIQGREQFF